The 5 T cell receptor beta chains given below trace back to one sample, sequenced in a study of blood T cell repertoires in COVID-19. Assay: immunoSEQ multiplex PCR; the TCRdb copy retains only in-frame clones and omits some. This sample carries more than 250,000 clones, around 85% of them seen once, and the ten largest clones take less than 2.5%. Specimen: peripheral blood. These receptors were obtained from a woman in her twenties or thirties who had recovered from COVID-19.

The chain uses TRBV10-1 and TRBJ2-3; 8 positions match TRBD1. Germline CDR1 and CDR2: WNHNN and SYGVQD (reference sequence). The CDR3 runs to 17 residues. V was pared by 2 bases and J by 6 bases, with 13 bases of the junction left unmatched. CDR3 amino acids: CASSEAGAGGALDTQYF. The CDR3 bases are TGCGCCAGCAGTGAGGCCGGAGCAGGGGGCGCTTTGGATACGCAGTATTTT.

The V and J genes are TRBV6-4 and TRBJ1-4; D gene uncertain. V was pared by 5 bases and J by 0 bases, with 7 bases between. CDR3 length: 14 residues. The germline V gene has CDR1 MRHNA and CDR2 SNTAGT. CDR3 sequence reads: CASSPGATNEKLFF. As DNA, the CDR3 is TGTGCCAGCAGTCCGGGTGCAACTAATGAAAAACTGTTTTTT.

The chain recombines TRBV4-1 with TRBJ2-1; 9 bases map to TRBD2. This CDR3 comprises 17 residues. J was trimmed by 7 bases and V by 0 bases; bases with no gene match: 10. CDR1 MGHRA and CDR2 YSYEKL come from the germline V gene. The CDR3 bases are TGCGCCAGCAGCCAAGAGGTCGCGGGAGGGATAGGTAATGAGCAGTTCTTC. The encoded protein is CASSQEVAGGIGNEQFF.

The J gene is TRBJ2-3, the V gene TRBV14; D is uncertain. Trimming took off 5 bases at V and 4 bases at J, with 13 bases between the two ends. CDR1 and CDR2 (germline): SGHDN, FVKESK. This CDR3 region has 14 residues. The CDR3 here is CASSTRRSPDTQYF. In DNA, the CDR3 is TGTGCCAGCAGCACACGACGTAGCCCAGATACGCAGTATTTT.

CDR3 nucleotide sequence: TGTGCCAGCAGCTTGATGTTTGCCGGTTATACAGATACGCAGTATTTT. Translation gives CASSLMFAGYTDTQYF. This sequence joins TRBV5-6 and TRBJ2-3, with no clear D. Looked up from germline, CDR1 is SGHDT and CDR2 is YYEEEE. CDR3 length: 16 residues. Trimming pared 1 base from V and 3 bases from J, leaving 15 bases between.